This T cell receptor beta chain was profiled in a study of vaccination effects on CD4 cells after COVID-19. Study background: The post-vaccine samples were taken, at the median, 72 days after the second dose.

At the end of over 8 days of culture, CD4+ T cells were isolated. Either the BNT162b2 or mRNA-1273 vaccine was given to participants in two doses. Absence of prior SARS-CoV-2 infection characterized the vaccine recipients, who showed negative nucleocapsid antibodies. On days 3 and 7, fresh IL-2 medium replaced half the medium. CDR1 and CDR2 from the germline V gene are GTSNPN and SVGIG (reference sequence). Trimming cost V 4 bases and J 5 bases, with 15 bases left between them. The CDR3 is 14 residues long. This clone was detected once. Its antigen is unknown. Study outcomes and limitations: Clones that were induced by infection or by vaccine showed marked contraction late after vaccination.

Clones were read by immunoSEQ multiplex PCR, and TCRdb kept only the in-frame ones, dropping some. Of 50,000 to 70,000 clones listed, more than 60% are singletons. The rearrangement uses TRBV30 and TRBJ2-1; tentative D call: TRBD1 (6 bases). This TCR came from a human donor who received a COVID-19 vaccine. Specimen: CD4+ T cells from PBMCs cultured without peptide, collected after COVID-19 vaccination. This CDR3 reads CAWTGGRTHNEQFF. CDR3 sequence (DNA): TGTGCCTGGACTGGGGGCCGCACACACAATGAGCAGTTCTTC.